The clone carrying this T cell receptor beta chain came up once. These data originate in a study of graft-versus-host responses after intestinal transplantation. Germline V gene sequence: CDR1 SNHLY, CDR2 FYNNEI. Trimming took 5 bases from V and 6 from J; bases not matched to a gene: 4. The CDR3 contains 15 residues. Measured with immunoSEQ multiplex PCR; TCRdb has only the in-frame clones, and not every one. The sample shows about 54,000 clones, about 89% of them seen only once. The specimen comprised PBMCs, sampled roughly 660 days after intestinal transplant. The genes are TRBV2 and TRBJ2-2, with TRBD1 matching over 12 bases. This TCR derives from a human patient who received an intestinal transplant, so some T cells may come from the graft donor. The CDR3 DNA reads TGTGCCAGCAGTCCCGGGACAGGGGGCTCCGGGGAGCTGTTTTTT. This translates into CASSPGTGGSGELFF.